This T cell receptor (beta chain) was documented in a study of cytomegalovirus exposure and HLA in healthy donors. On the study more broadly: Researchers found that roughly 77% of about 400 genotyped donors fell within the Caucasian-associated ancestry cluster. General observations from the study: It is likely that the observed cluster of highly shared sequence variants was a sequencing artifact.

The PCR made use of 60 Vbeta and 13 Jbeta primers. Only in-frame clones appear in the TCRdb table, and some are missing; sequencing was by immunoSEQ multiplex PCR. This sample carries roughly 35,000 clones, around 53% of them seen once, and the ten largest clones take roughly 6.2%. The J segment lost 5 bases and the V segment lost 7 bases, leaving 10 bases of the junction unmatched. Germline CDR1 reads MNHEY; CDR2 reads SMNVEV (reference sequence). This CDR3 has 15 amino acids. Note on this clone: What it binds is unknown.

The chain recombines TRBV27 with TRBJ2-1; 8 nucleotides match TRBD1. This TCR was sampled from a woman between 40 and 50 years old in good health and CMV-seropositive. The sequenced sample consisted of PBMCs. DNA for the CDR3: TGTGCCAGCAATTGGGGGACAGGCCCGGACAATGAGCAGTTCTTC. It codes for CASNWGTGPDNEQFF.